These 9 T cell receptor beta chains were all obtained from the same sample, sequenced in a study of blood T cell repertoires in COVID-19. TCRdb keeps only in-frame clones here, not all; method: immunoSEQ multiplex PCR. The table includes about 110,000 clones, 75% to 95% detected once. The sequencing input was peripheral blood. These receptors were taken from a woman in her twenties or thirties with acute or convalescent COVID-19.

The V gene is TRBV3-1 (or the pseudogene TRBV3-2), the J gene TRBJ2-3; 7 bases fit TRBD2. V trimming: 6 bases; J trimming: 0 bases; junction bases outside the gene matches: 6. The CDR3 spans 15 residues. Germline CDR1 reads LGHDT; CDR2 reads YNNKEL (reference sequence). The CDR3 bases are TGTGCCAGCAGACGCTCGGGACTAAGCACAGATACGCAGTATTTT. Translation: CASRRSGLSTDTQYF.

This sequence joins TRBV14 and TRBJ1-1, with 11 bases lining up with TRBD1. The J segment lost 5 bases and the V segment lost 4 bases, leaving 9 bases of the junction unmatched. Germline CDR1 and CDR2: SGHDN and FVKESK. This CDR3 comprises 16 residues. This CDR3 is CASSRQQGQGGTEAFF. The CDR3 bases are TGTGCCAGCAGCCGCCAACAGGGACAGGGGGGGACTGAAGCTTTCTTT.

This chain links TRBV19 with TRBJ2-2; D might be TRBD1 (5 bases). V was cut by 3 bases and J by 0 bases, with 14 bases left in between. Germline CDR1 is LNHDA and CDR2 is SQIVND (reference sequence). The CDR3 is made up of 17 amino acids. The CDR3 loop is CASSISLGASNTGELFF. In nucleotides, the CDR3 is TGTGCCAGTAGTATCTCTTTAGGGGCCTCGAACACCGGGGAGCTGTTTTTT.

The chain uses TRBV6-6 and TRBJ1-1; D not certain. Looked up from germline, CDR1 is MNHNY and CDR2 is SVGAGI (reference sequence). Trimming cost V 7 bases and J 0 bases, with 9 bases left between them. The CDR3 is made up of 13 amino acids. Written as DNA, the CDR3 is TGTGCCAGCATGCGGAAGTTGAACACTGAAGCTTTCTTT. Translation: CASMRKLNTEAFF.

J is TRBJ2-1 and V is TRBV7-9; D gene unclear. CDR1 and CDR2 from the germline V gene are SEHNR and FQNEAQ (reference sequence). Trimming removed 5 bases at V and 3 bases at J, with 8 bases between. The CDR3 extends over 13 amino acids. This CDR3 is CASSDSNYNEQFF. CDR3 nucleotide sequence: TGTGCCAGCAGCGACTCTAACTACAATGAGCAGTTCTTC.

V usage is TRBV7-6 and J usage is TRBJ1-1; a weak D match, TRBD1 (6 bases). This CDR3 region has 13 residues. Trimming pared 4 bases from V and 1 base from J, leaving 7 bases between. CDR1 and CDR2 (germline): SGHVS, FNYEAQ. CDR3 region: CASSSGQNTEAFF. DNA for the CDR3: TGTGCCAGCAGCTCGGGACAGAACACTGAAGCTTTCTTT.

The rearrangement links TRBV6-1 to TRBJ2-7, with D maybe TRBD1 (5 bases). Trimming pared 1 base from V and 0 bases from J, leaving 7 bases between. Germline CDR1 is MNHNS and CDR2 is SASEGT. The CDR3 sequence is 14 residues long. The CDR3 region is CASSEVRGSYEQYF. CDR3 DNA sequence: TGTGCCAGCAGTGAAGTTAGGGGCTCCTACGAGCAGTACTTC.

V usage is TRBV6-2 or TRBV6-3 and J usage is TRBJ2-2, with unresolved D. This CDR3 comprises 14 residues. Germline values: CDR1 MNHEY, CDR2 SVGEGT. V was shortened by 2 bases and J by 0 bases, with 4 bases between the two germline ends. CDR3 loop: CASSYAANTGELFF. CDR3 bases: TGTGCCAGCAGTTACGCAGCGAACACCGGGGAGCTGTTTTTT.

This chain joins TRBV5-6 and TRBJ2-1; 10 nucleotides line up with TRBD2. The CDR3 has 15 amino acids. V lost 4 bases and J lost 3; bases outside the gene matches: 4. Germline CDR1 SGHDT, CDR2 YYEEEE. The CDR3 loop is CASSLRTSGYNEQFF. CDR3 coding DNA: TGTGCCAGCAGCCTTCGGACTAGCGGCTACAATGAGCAGTTCTTC. The entire variable domain, with the rest obtained from reference TRBV5-6 and TRBJ2-1, is as follows: DAGVTQSPTHLIKTRGQQVTLRCSPKSGHDTVSWYQQALGQGPQFIFQYYEEEERQRGNFPDRFSGHQFPNYSSELNVNALLLGDSALYLCASSLRTSGYNEQFFGPGTRLTVL.